This TCR beta chain emerged from a study of blood T cell repertoires in COVID-19. Assay used: immunoSEQ multiplex PCR; TCRdb lists only in-frame clones, some missing. Of about 220,000 clones in the sample, roughly 84% were seen once. Germline CDR1 GTSNPN, CDR2 SVGIG (reference sequence). This CDR3 spans 16 amino acids. V lost 2 bases to trimming and J lost 6 bases, with 20 bases between them. Source material: PBMCs or T cells enriched from blood (not recorded which). The chain has TRBV30 and TRBJ1-5; maybe TRBD1 (5 bases). The receptor's source is a woman in her thirties or forties who had recovered from COVID-19. The DNA for the CDR3 is TGTGCCTGGAGTTTCCCGGGGCCGCGGGGCGGTCAGCCCCAGCATTTT. This codes for CAWSFPGPRGGQPQHF. The full variable domain, rest sourced from reference TRBV30 and TRBJ1-5, is SQTIHQWPATLVQPVGSPLSLECTVEGTSNPNLYWYRQAAGRGLQLLFYSVGIGQISSEVPQNLSASRPQDRQFILSSKKLLLSDSGFYLCAWSFPGPRGGQPQHFGDGTRLSIL.